The 20 T cell receptor beta chains given below trace back to one sample, sequenced in a study of glioma-infiltrating T cells after dendritic cell vaccination. Repertoires were generated with immunoSEQ multiplex PCR, while TCRdb's copy carries only in-frame clones and drops some. The table records around 58,000 clones, around 83% of them present only once. Sequences were derived from blood, sampled before dendritic cell vaccination. Receptors originate from a human donor with glioblastoma.

This sequence joins TRBV4-1 and TRBJ1-4; D gene ambiguous. The V gene lost 1 base and the J gene lost 12 bases, with 12 bases spanning the gap. Per germline, CDR1 MGHRA and CDR2 YSYEKL. CDR3 length: 13 amino acids. The CDR3 protein is CASSQVAVPELFF. As DNA, the CDR3 is TGCGCCAGCAGCCAAGTCGCGGTACCCGAACTGTTTTTT.

The chain links TRBV2 to TRBJ1-1; tentative D call: TRBD1 (5 bases). V shed 0 bases and J shed 3 bases, with 23 bases lying between them. The CDR3 spans 19 residues. CDR1 and CDR2 from the germline V gene are SNHLY and FYNNEI. The CDR3 sequence: CASSEASQGMALVHTEAFF. As DNA, the CDR3 is TGTGCCAGCAGTGAAGCGAGCCAGGGAATGGCTTTGGTTCACACTGAAGCTTTCTTT.

This clone was counted a single time. The chain has TRBV30 and TRBJ1-4; tentatively, D is TRBD1 (5 bases). Germline CDR1 GTSNPN, CDR2 SVGIG (reference sequence). Trimming took off 3 bases at V and 4 bases at J, with 9 bases between the two ends. The CDR3 runs to 13 residues. This CDR3 is CAWRQDVNEKLFF. CDR3 DNA sequence: TGTGCCTGGAGACAGGACGTTAATGAAAAACTGTTTTTT.

The chain employs TRBV5-1 and TRBJ2-1; D perhaps matches TRBD2 (7 bases). The V gene's germline CDR1 is SGHRS and CDR2 YFSETQ. This CDR3 has 14 amino acids. V was pared by 4 bases and J by 6 bases, with 14 bases between. The CDR3 DNA is TGCGCCAGCAGCCGGGGGGTACAGGGCAATGAGCAGTTCTTC. Protein sequence: CASSRGVQGNEQFF.

The chain carries TRBV6-1 and TRBJ1-2, with D possibly TRBD1 on 5 matching bases. CDR1 MNHNS and CDR2 SASEGT come from the germline V gene. CDR3 length: 13 residues. V lost 0 bases to trimming and J lost 4 bases, with 6 bases between them. CDR3 region: CASSEAGPYGYTF. The CDR3 region has the DNA TGTGCCAGCAGTGAAGCGGGGCCCTATGGCTACACCTTC.

CDR3 in DNA: TGCGCCAGCAGTGATACAGGGGGTGGGAATGAGCAGTTCTTC. Residues: CASSDTGGGNEQFF. The V and J genes are TRBV10-1 and TRBJ2-1; 8 bases are a match to TRBD1. The V segment lost 3 bases and the J segment 7 bases; nucleotides outside the gene matches: 5. The CDR3 has 14 residues. CDR1 is WNHNN, CDR2 SYGVQD, per germline (reference sequence).

This rearrangement joins TRBV28 to TRBJ2-1; 10 nucleotides agree with TRBD1. The trim removed 3 bases at V and 9 bases at J, leaving 5 bases unmatched. CDR1 is MDHEN, CDR2 SYDVKM, per germline. This CDR3 comprises 14 residues. The CDR3 region has the DNA TGTGCCAGCAGTTTGGACAGGGGGGTGGGTGAGCAGTTCTTC. Amino acids: CASSLDRGVGEQFF. Full variable domain (rest looked up from reference TRBV28 and TRBJ2-1): DVKVTQSSRYLVKRTGEKVFLECVQDMDHENMFWYRQDPGLGLRLIYFSYDVKMKEKGDIPEGYSVSREKKERFSLILESASTNQTSMYLCASSLDRGVGEQFFGPGTRLTVL.

The chain carries TRBV6-1 and TRBJ2-7, with TRBD1 matching over 12 bases. The germline V gene has CDR1 MNHNS and CDR2 SASEGT. The ends lost 7 bases at V and 6 bases at J; junction bases unmatched: 10. This CDR3 contains 15 residues. CDR3 DNA sequence: TGTGCCAGCATTGCACCGGGACAGGGGGCCGGCGAGCAGTACTTC. Translating gives CASIAPGQGAGEQYF.

V gene TRBV5-8 combines with J gene TRBJ2-5; 7 bases map to TRBD2. CDR1 is SGHTS and CDR2 is YDEGEE in the germline V gene. Unmatched junction bases numbered 9, after V lost 3 bases and J lost 1 base. The CDR3 has 16 amino acids. The CDR3 sequence is CASSSGAGESQETQYF. The CDR3 nucleotides read TGTGCCAGCAGCTCCGGCGCGGGGGAGTCCCAAGAGACCCAGTACTTC.

The chain couples TRBV4-1 to TRBJ2-3, with 7 bases matching TRBD2. J was trimmed by 2 bases and V by 0 bases; bases with no gene match: 11. Germline CDR1 and CDR2: MGHRA and YSYEKL. This CDR3 has 18 amino acids. CDR3 residues: CASSQDAFAGDITDTQYF. CDR3 bases: TGCGCCAGCAGCCAAGACGCGTTTGCGGGGGATATCACAGATACGCAGTATTTT.

The chain recombines TRBV5-1 with TRBJ2-5; D gene ambiguous. V was trimmed by 0 bases and J by 4 bases, leaving 13 bases between them. Germline CDR1 is SGHRS and CDR2 is YFSETQ. This CDR3 contains 15 residues. The DNA of the CDR3 is TGCGCCAGCAGCTTGGCCGGTGAAGTTGGAGAGACCCAGTACTTC. It translates to CASSLAGEVGETQYF.

This sequence joins TRBV18 and TRBJ2-1; TRBD2 matches 7 bases. Trimming at V came to 3 bases and at J to 6 bases, leaving 2 bases not matched to a gene. The CDR3 covers 13 residues. The germline V gene has CDR1 KGHSH and CDR2 LQKENI. The DNA for the CDR3 is TGTGCCAGCTCACCCGGACTAGTCAATGAGCAGTTCTTC. It codes for CASSPGLVNEQFF.

The rearrangement links TRBV20-1 to TRBJ1-6; 7 bases align to TRBD1. Trimming cost V 6 bases and J 17 bases; bases outside gene matches: 7. Germline CDR1 DFQATT, CDR2 SNEGSKA (reference sequence). This CDR3 contains 10 residues. The CDR3 protein is CSAEVGTVHF. The CDR3 nucleotides read TGCAGTGCCGAGGTGGGGACAGTCCACTTT.

The chain recombines TRBV7-6 with TRBJ2-4; D uncertain. Per germline, CDR1 SGHVS and CDR2 FNYEAQ. V dropped 2 bases and J dropped 6 bases, with 11 bases sitting between them. This CDR3 has 14 residues. In DNA, the CDR3 is TGTGCCAGCAGCTTACTAGTGGATGGAAACATTCAGTACTTC. Translated, it gives CASSLLVDGNIQYF.

The chain recombines TRBV29-1 with TRBJ2-7, with 8 positions matching TRBD1. The V gene end was trimmed by 7 bases and the J gene end by 6 bases; junction bases not matched to a gene: 8. The CDR3 totals 12 residues. Germline V CDR1 and CDR2: SQVTM, ANQGSEA. The CDR3 sequence is CSAQTGAGEQYF. The CDR3, as DNA: TGCAGCGCCCAGACAGGGGCCGGCGAGCAGTACTTC.

V usage is TRBV28 and J usage is TRBJ2-2; a weak D match, TRBD1 (6 bases). There are 13 residues in the CDR3. The V end lost 1 base, the J end lost 6 bases, and 6 bases lay between the germline ends. Germline-derived CDR1 and CDR2 are MDHEN and SYDVKM. The CDR3 here is CASSLSGAGELFF. The CDR3 region has the DNA TGTGCCAGCAGTTTATCAGGGGCCGGGGAGCTGTTTTTT.

The J gene is TRBJ2-7, the V gene TRBV28, with 7 positions matching TRBD1. In germline, CDR1 is MDHEN, CDR2 SYDVKM. Germline trimming cut 4 bases from V and 2 bases from J; bases unmatched to any gene: 8. The CDR3 is made up of 15 amino acids. The CDR3 here is CASSSPRTGAYEQYF. Written as DNA, the CDR3 is TGTGCCAGCAGTTCGCCTCGGACAGGCGCCTACGAGCAGTACTTC.

The CDR3 spells CASSPPQGAWGNIQYF. The CDR3 coding sequence is TGTGCCAGCTCACCACCACAAGGGGCCTGGGGAAACATTCAGTACTTC. The chain couples TRBV18 to TRBJ2-4; D perhaps matches TRBD1 (5 bases). The V gene lost 0 bases and the J gene lost 6 bases, with 15 bases spanning the gap. The CDR3 covers 16 residues. Germline CDR1 is KGHSH and CDR2 is LQKENI.

This chain uses TRBV7-9 with TRBJ1-2, with TRBD1 matching over 7 bases. V shed 4 bases, J shed 2 bases, and the junction held 10 bases outside the gene matches. The CDR3 covers 16 residues. CDR1 is SEHNR, CDR2 FQNEAQ, per germline (reference sequence). The DNA of the CDR3 is TGTGCCAGCAGCTCCCAGCCCGGGACAGCAAACTATGGCTACACCTTC. It specifies CASSSQPGTANYGYTF.

J is TRBJ2-7 and V is TRBV27; 11 bases agree with TRBD2. Germline-derived CDR1 and CDR2 are MNHEY and SMNVEV (reference sequence). After removal of 6 bases from V and 1 base from J, the junction contained 5 bases not matched to a gene. The CDR3 runs 15 residues. The CDR3 loop reads CASRPLAGVSYEQYF. CDR3 DNA: TGTGCCAGCAGGCCACTAGCGGGGGTTTCCTACGAGCAGTACTTC.